The 14 T cell receptor beta chains given below trace back to one sample, sequenced in a study of T-cell memory formation after mild COVID-19. TCRdb analysed the 5' RACE reads with MiXCR anew, one entry per CDR3 protein. Of 200,000 to 250,000 distinct CDR3 sequences in the sample, 15% were seen once. The sequencing input was PBMCs or a T cell subset sorted from them (not recorded which). Source of these receptors: an adult woman who had mild COVID-19 (a few samples of this study predate the infection). Cell type and time point are not known.

The sample holds a few counts of this clonotype. This chain uses TRBV11-2 with TRBJ1-1; D remains ambiguous. This CDR3 has 13 amino acids. CDR1 is SGHAT and CDR2 is FQNNGV in the germline V gene. The V gene lost 2 bases and the J gene lost 3 bases, with 7 bases spanning the gap. The DNA for the CDR3 is TGTGCCAGCAGCTTAATGGATGACACTGAAGCTTTCTTT. It codes for CASSLMDDTEAFF.

This clonotype was seen a handful of times. The chain couples TRBV12-3 or TRBV12-4 to TRBJ1-2; a possible D gene is TRBD1 (6 bases). The CDR3 length is 12 residues. The V gene lost 9 bases and the J gene lost 4 bases, with 12 bases spanning the gap. CDR3 amino acids: CASSDRFYGYTF. As DNA, the CDR3 is TGTGCCAGTTCTGACAGGTTCTATGGCTACACCTTC.

This clonotype was picked up many times. CDR3 sequence: CASSSAEGYEQYF. Written as DNA, the CDR3 is TGTGCCAGCAGTTCCGCCGAGGGATACGAGCAGTACTTC. The V and J genes are TRBV27 and TRBJ2-7, with D possibly TRBD2 on 5 matching bases. The V end was cut by 4 bases, the J end by 4 bases, with 11 bases between. Per the germline V gene, CDR1 is MNHEY and CDR2 is SMNVEV (reference sequence). CDR3 size: 13 residues.

The genes are TRBV18 and TRBJ1-1; maybe TRBD1 (6 bases). Germline CDR1 and CDR2: KGHSH and LQKENI. The V and J ends lost 6 bases and 3 bases respectively, with 11 bases between them. The CDR3 totals 13 residues. The CDR3 here is CASSYRDDTEAFF. Written as DNA, the CDR3 is TGTGCCAGCTCGTACAGGGATGACACTGAAGCTTTCTTT.

This clonotype was observed a few times. The chain joins TRBV7-2 to TRBJ1-1; 8 bases fit TRBD1. This CDR3 has 14 amino acids. V lost 6 bases to trimming and J lost 4 bases; unmatched junction nucleotides: 7. Germline V lookup: CDR1 SGHTA, CDR2 FQGNSA. The CDR3 here is CASRGSGGGTEAFF. The DNA of the CDR3 is TGTGCCAGCAGGGGTTCAGGGGGCGGCACTGAAGCTTTCTTT.

The J gene is TRBJ2-7, the V gene TRBV15; 10 bases fit TRBD2. The ends lost 1 base at V and 5 bases at J; junction bases unmatched: 8. Germline V gives CDR1 LNHNV, CDR2 YYDKDF (reference sequence). CDR3 length equals 16 residues. The CDR3: CATSRALAGVGHEQYF. CDR3 DNA sequence: TGTGCCACCAGCAGAGCGCTAGCGGGAGTGGGCCACGAGCAGTACTTC. Filled out from reference TRBV15 and TRBJ2-7, the complete variable domain reads DAMVIQNPRYQVTQFGKPVTLSCSQTLNHNVMYWYQQKSSQAPKLLFHYYDKDFNNEADTPDNFQSRRPNTSFCFLDIRSPGLGDTAMYLCATSRALAGVGHEQYFGPGTRLTVT.

The rearrangement joins TRBV7-2 to TRBJ2-6; D may be TRBD2 (6 bases). The CDR3 spans 15 residues. With 6 bases removed from V and 0 bases from J, the gap between germline ends came to 9 bases. Germline V lookup: CDR1 SGHTA, CDR2 FQGNSA. The CDR3 DNA is TGTGCCAGCAGACCGACTAGCTCTGGGGCCAACGTCCTGACTTTC. It yields the protein CASRPTSSGANVLTF.

This clonotype has more than one count but fewer than ten. The chain joins TRBV5-1 to TRBJ2-7; the D gene is possibly TRBD1 (6 bases). The CDR3 totals 14 residues. CDR1 and CDR2 (germline): SGHRS, YFSETQ. V gave up 3 bases and J gave up 4 bases, with 14 bases separating them. The CDR3 spells CASSSDLGGYEQYF. CDR3 in DNA: TGCGCCAGCAGCTCGGACCTAGGGGGATACGAGCAGTACTTC.

This clonotype has a handful of counts. The gene calls are TRBV20-1 and TRBJ1-6; a weak D match, TRBD1 (5 bases). This CDR3 has 15 residues. V lost 3 bases and J 4 bases, leaving 13 bases between the germline ends. CDR1 is DFQATT and CDR2 is SNEGSKA in the germline V gene (reference sequence). The CDR3 sequence: CSASPRGAYNSPLHF. As DNA, the CDR3 is TGCAGTGCTAGCCCGAGAGGGGCTTATAATTCACCCCTCCACTTT.

This clonotype has just a few counts. The chain joins TRBV20-1 to TRBJ2-3; perhaps TRBD2 as D (5 bases). Trimming left V 1 base short and J 6 bases short, with 20 bases between. Germline assignment: CDR1 DFQATT and CDR2 SNEGSKA (reference sequence). The CDR3 is 16 residues long. The CDR3 loop is CSARGRYGLPLDTQYF. In nucleotides, the CDR3 is TGCAGTGCTAGAGGGAGGTACGGCTTACCCCTCGATACGCAGTATTTT.

This clonotype was detected only a few times. The chain couples TRBV18 to TRBJ2-7; 10 bases match TRBD1. Trimming at V came to 3 bases and at J to 6 bases, leaving 8 bases not matched to a gene. This CDR3 region has 15 residues. CDR1 and CDR2 from the germline V gene are KGHSH and LQKENI. This CDR3 is CASSPRDRGASEQYF. The CDR3 nucleotides are TGTGCCAGCTCACCCAGGGACAGGGGAGCATCCGAGCAGTACTTC.

The chain employs TRBV10-3 and TRBJ2-7; possibly TRBD2 for D (5 bases). V lost 4 bases and J 7 bases, leaving 20 bases between the germline ends. The CDR3 contains 15 residues. From germline, CDR1 is ENHRY and CDR2 SYGVKD. In DNA, the CDR3 is TGTGCCATCAGTGCCCCCCGGACGGCACGGGGAGAGCAGTACTTC. Its protein is CAISAPRTARGEQYF.

This clonotype came up a few times. The chain couples TRBV9 to TRBJ1-2, with 7 positions matching TRBD1. CDR1 is SGDLS and CDR2 is YYNGEE in the germline V gene. V was pared by 0 bases and J by 5 bases, with 13 bases of the junction left unmatched. The CDR3 length is 17 residues. CDR3 in amino acids: CASSVEAEGAGSYGYTF. CDR3 nucleotides: TGTGCCAGCAGCGTAGAGGCGGAGGGGGCGGGCTCATATGGCTACACCTTC.

This clonotype was detected a few times. J is TRBJ2-7 and V is TRBV24-1; 11 nucleotides line up with TRBD2. The CDR3 is 15 amino acids. The V and J ends lost 4 bases and 0 bases, in that order; junction bases with no gene match: 1. The germline CDR1 and CDR2 sequences are KGHDR and SFDVKD. CDR3 amino acids: CATSETSGGSYEQYF. CDR3 DNA: TGTGCCACCAGTGAAACTAGCGGGGGCTCCTACGAGCAGTACTTC.